This T cell receptor (beta chain) derives from a study of blood T cell repertoires in COVID-19. For the study at large: Researchers got acute and convalescent COVID-19 samples from the United States, Italy and Spain. Sample material is recorded as cDNA or gDNA derived from T cells, B-cell-depleted T cells, or PBMCs.

CDR3 length: 17 residues. Germline V gene lookup returns CDR1 LGHNA and CDR2 YSLEER. Between the trimmed V and J ends, which lost 0 bases and 3 bases, there was a span of 18 bases. Original data processing: Amplification of reference gene primers was used by the study to estimate nucleated cell counts. Sequencing used immunoSEQ multiplex PCR; TCRdb keeps in-frame clones, though not all of them. The D gene and trimming were derived from the DNA, and the V and J assignments and clone size from that table. The table has 130,000 to 150,000 clones, less than 90% seen once. The rearrangement uses TRBV4-3 and TRBJ2-7; a possible D gene is TRBD1 (6 bases). This TCR came from a human donor in a cohort sampled during active COVID-19. Specimen: peripheral blood. The DNA for the CDR3 is TGCGCCAGCAGCCAAGATTTCCTCCCCAGGGGAAACTACGAGCAGTACTTC. Translation: CASSQDFLPRGNYEQYF.